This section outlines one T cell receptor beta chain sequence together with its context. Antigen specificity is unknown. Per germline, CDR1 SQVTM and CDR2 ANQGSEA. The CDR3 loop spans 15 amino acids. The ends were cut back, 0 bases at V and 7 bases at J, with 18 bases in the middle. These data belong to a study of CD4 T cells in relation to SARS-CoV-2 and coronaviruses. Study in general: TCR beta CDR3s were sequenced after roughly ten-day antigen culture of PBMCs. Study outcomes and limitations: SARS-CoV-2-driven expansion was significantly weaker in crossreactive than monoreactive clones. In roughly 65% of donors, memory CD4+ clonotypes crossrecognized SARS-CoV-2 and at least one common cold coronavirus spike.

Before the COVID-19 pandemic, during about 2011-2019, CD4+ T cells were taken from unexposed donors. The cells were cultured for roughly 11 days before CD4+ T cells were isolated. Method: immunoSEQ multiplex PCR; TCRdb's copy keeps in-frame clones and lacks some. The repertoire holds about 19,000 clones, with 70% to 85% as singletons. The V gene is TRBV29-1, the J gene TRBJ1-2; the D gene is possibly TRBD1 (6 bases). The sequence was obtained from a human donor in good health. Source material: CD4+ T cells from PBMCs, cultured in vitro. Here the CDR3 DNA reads TGCAGCGTTGAAGATTGGGTAGGGGGAGGGGGTGGCTACACCTTC. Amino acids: CSVEDWVGGGGGYTF.